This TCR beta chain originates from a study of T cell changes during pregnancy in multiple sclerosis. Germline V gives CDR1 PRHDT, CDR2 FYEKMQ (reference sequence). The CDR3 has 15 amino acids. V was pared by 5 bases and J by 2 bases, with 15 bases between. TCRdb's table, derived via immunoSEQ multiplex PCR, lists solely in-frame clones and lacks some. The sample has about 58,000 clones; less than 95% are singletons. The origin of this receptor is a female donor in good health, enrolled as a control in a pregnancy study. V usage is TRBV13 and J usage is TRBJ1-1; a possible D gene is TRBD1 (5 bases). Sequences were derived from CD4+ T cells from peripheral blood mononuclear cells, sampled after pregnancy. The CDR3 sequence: CASSRRRDGNTEAFF. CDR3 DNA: TGTGCCAGCAGCCGGAGGAGGGACGGAAACACTGAAGCTTTCTTT.